The T cell receptor (beta chain) under discussion was sequenced for a study of blood T cell repertoires in COVID-19. Study-wide context: From the United States, Italy and Spain came samples of acute and convalescent COVID-19.

The CDR3 loop spans 17 amino acids. Trimming took off 4 bases at V and 8 bases at J, with 25 bases between the two ends. CDR1 SGHRS and CDR2 YFSETQ come from the germline V gene. Original data processing: Estimated nucleated cell counts came from reference gene primer amplification. Libraries were prepared by immunoSEQ multiplex PCR; TCRdb keeps only in-frame clonotypes and omits some of them. D and trimming come from the DNA, and the V and J calls and clone size come from that table. This table has under 300,000 clones, about 93% appearing once. Participants were aged about 18 to 100 years from 20 to 30 US areas. Researchers sorted participants into cohorts using their self-reported clinical history.

This TCR derives from a young woman who had recovered from COVID-19. Sequencing was performed on PBMCs or T cells enriched from blood (not recorded which). The rearrangement links TRBV5-1 to TRBJ2-1; TRBD2 is a possible D gene (6 bases). The CDR3 protein is CASSDPPFSGRNYEQFF. CDR3 in DNA: TGCGCCAGCAGCGACCCACCCTTTAGCGGAAGGAACTATGAGCAGTTCTTC. Supplemented by reference TRBV5-1 and TRBJ2-1, the full variable domain reads KAGVTQTPRYLIKTRGQQVTLSCSPISGHRSVSWYQQTPGQGLQFLFEYFSETQRNKGNFPGRFSGRQFSNSRSEMNVSTLELGDSALYLCASSDPPFSGRNYEQFFGPGTRLTVL.